This T cell receptor beta chain was captured in a study of cytomegalovirus exposure and HLA in healthy donors. General study results and limits: Reportedly, diagnosis of cytomegalovirus status by the classifier showed high specificity and sensitivity. Fewer than 20,000 TCR beta sequences were associated with HLA alleles at 0.05 false discovery rate in a later analysis.

A remark on this clone: Antigen: not known.

V lost 2 bases, J lost 10 bases, and 17 bases stayed unmatched. Germline values: CDR1 SGHAT, CDR2 FQNNGV. The CDR3 sequence is 17 residues long. A multiplex PCR was run with 60 Vbeta primers and 13 Jbeta primers. The method was immunoSEQ multiplex PCR; TCRdb's version includes in-frame clones alone and lacks a portion of them. The data hold about 94,000 clones, with 50% to 75% observed a single time. The sequence derives from a man younger than 45 in good health and CMV-seronegative. This sequence joins TRBV11-2 and TRBJ2-3, with 8 nucleotides matching TRBD2. Sequenced input: PBMCs. The CDR3 protein is CASSLNSAGGTFTAQYF. In DNA form, the CDR3 reads TGTGCCAGCAGCTTAAACTCGGCGGGGGGTACCTTTACAGCGCAGTATTTT. Variable domain in full (rest from reference TRBV11-2 and TRBJ2-3): EAGVAQSPRYKIIEKRQSVAFWCNPISGHATLYWYQQILGQGPKLLIQFQNNGVVDDSQLPKDRFSAERLKGVDSTLKIQPAKLEDSAVYLCASSLNSAGGTFTAQYFGPGTRLTVL.